The entry below gives a single T cell receptor (beta chain) sequence along with its context. Its antigen is undetermined. The ends lost 2 bases at V and 4 bases at J; junction bases unmatched: 15. The CDR3 extends over 18 amino acids. Germline CDR1 is SGDLS and CDR2 is YYNGEE. This sample was taken from a study of siplizumab effects on memory and regulatory T cells. Each sample contributed approximately 96,000 TCR templates to the assay. This table comes from immunoSEQ multiplex PCR, and its TCRdb copy is limited to in-frame clones, with some not included. The sample holds 65,000 to 90,000 clones; 90% to 95% are singletons and the top ten take about 5%. Study-wide points: Naive T cells looked more diverse than memory cells, and they looked like major contributors to the alloresponse. No naive or memory phenotype could be assigned to roughly 75-96% of proliferating clones. Mapping to unstimulated subsets was achieved for only a minor fraction of alloreactive clones.

This clonotype was sampled from a human donor in good health. This rearrangement joins TRBV9 to TRBJ2-1; 7 bases agree with TRBD2. The specimen sequenced was CD8+ T cells sorted from blood. CDR3 residues: CASSVPRDDGGGYNEQFF. As DNA, the CDR3 is TGTGCCAGCAGCGTCCCCCGGGATGATGGCGGGGGATACAATGAGCAGTTCTTC.